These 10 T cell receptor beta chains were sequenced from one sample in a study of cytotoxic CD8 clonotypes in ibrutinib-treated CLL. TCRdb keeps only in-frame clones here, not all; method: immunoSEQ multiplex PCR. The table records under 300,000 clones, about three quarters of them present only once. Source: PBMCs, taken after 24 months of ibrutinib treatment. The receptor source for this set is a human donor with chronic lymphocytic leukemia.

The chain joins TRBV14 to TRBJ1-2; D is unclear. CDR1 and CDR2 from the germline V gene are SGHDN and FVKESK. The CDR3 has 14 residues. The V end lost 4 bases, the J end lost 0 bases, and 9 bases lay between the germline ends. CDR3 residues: CASSPAGANYGYTF. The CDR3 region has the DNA TGTGCCAGCAGCCCCGCCGGGGCTAACTATGGCTACACCTTC.

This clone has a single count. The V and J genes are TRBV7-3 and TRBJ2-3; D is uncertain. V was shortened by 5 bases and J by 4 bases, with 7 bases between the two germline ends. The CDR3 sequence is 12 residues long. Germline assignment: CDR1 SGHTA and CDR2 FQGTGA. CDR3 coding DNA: TGTGCCAGCAGCGCCGGGTCAGATACGCAGTATTTT. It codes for CASSAGSDTQYF.

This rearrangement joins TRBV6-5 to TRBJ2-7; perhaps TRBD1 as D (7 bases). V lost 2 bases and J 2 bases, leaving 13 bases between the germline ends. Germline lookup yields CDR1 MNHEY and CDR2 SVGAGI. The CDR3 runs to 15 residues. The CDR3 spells CASSYGGTEPYEQYF. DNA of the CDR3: TGTGCCAGCAGTTACGGCGGGACAGAGCCCTACGAGCAGTACTTC.

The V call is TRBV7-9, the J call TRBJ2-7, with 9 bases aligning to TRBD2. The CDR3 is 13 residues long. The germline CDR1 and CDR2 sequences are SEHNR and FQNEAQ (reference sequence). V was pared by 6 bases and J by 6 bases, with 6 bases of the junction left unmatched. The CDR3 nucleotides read TGTGCCAGCAGTAGCGGGAGTATAAGCGAGCAGTACTTC. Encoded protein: CASSSGSISEQYF.

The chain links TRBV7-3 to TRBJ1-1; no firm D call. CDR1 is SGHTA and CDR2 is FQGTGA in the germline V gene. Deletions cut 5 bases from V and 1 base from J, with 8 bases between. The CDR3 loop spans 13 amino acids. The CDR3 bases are TGTGCCAGCAGCCCATACGGGAACACTGAAGCTTTCTTT. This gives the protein CASSPYGNTEAFF.

CDR3 DNA: TGTGCCAGCAGTCCACTGCGGGAGGGCTACGAGCAGTACTTC. Protein: CASSPLREGYEQYF. The chain combines TRBV11-2 with TRBJ2-7; 9 bases are shared with TRBD2. The germline V gene encodes CDR1 SGHAT and CDR2 FQNNGV. With 6 bases clipped from V and 3 bases from J, the junction kept 6 bases outside the gene matches. The CDR3 extends over 14 amino acids. Variable domain in full (rest from reference TRBV11-2 and TRBJ2-7): EAGVAQSPRYKIIEKRQSVAFWCNPISGHATLYWYQQILGQGPKLLIQFQNNGVVDDSQLPKDRFSAERLKGVDSTLKIQPAKLEDSAVYLCASSPLREGYEQYFGPGTRLTVT.

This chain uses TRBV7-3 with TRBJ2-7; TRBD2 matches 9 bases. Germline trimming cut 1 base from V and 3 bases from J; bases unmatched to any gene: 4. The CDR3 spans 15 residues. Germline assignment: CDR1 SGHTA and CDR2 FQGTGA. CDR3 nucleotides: TGTGCCAGCAGCTTAATAGCGGGAGAAGGCTACGAGCAGTACTTC. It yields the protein CASSLIAGEGYEQYF. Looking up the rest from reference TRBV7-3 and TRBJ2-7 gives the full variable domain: GAGVSQTPSNKVTEKGKYVELRCDPISGHTALYWYRQSLGQGPEFLIYFQGTGAADDSGLPNDRFFAVRPEGSVSTLKIQRTERGDSAVYLCASSLIAGEGYEQYFGPGTRLTVT.

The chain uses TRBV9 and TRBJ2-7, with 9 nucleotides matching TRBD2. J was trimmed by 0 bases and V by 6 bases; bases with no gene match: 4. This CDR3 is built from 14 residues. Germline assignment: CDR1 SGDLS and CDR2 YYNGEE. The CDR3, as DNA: TGTGCCAGCACCTTAGCGGGAGACTCCTACGAGCAGTACTTC. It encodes CASTLAGDSYEQYF.

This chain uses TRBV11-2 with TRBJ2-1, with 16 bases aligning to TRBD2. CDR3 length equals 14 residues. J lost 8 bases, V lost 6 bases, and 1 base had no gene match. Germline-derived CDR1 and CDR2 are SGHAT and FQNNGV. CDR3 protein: CASRGLAGGDEQFF. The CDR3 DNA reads TGTGCCAGCAGGGGACTAGCGGGAGGGGATGAGCAGTTCTTC.

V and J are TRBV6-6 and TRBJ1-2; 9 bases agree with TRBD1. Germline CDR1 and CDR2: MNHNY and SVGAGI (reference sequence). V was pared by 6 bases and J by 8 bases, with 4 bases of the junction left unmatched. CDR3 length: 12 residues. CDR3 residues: CASRSQGAGYTF. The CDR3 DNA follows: TGTGCCAGCAGGTCACAGGGGGCCGGCTACACCTTC.